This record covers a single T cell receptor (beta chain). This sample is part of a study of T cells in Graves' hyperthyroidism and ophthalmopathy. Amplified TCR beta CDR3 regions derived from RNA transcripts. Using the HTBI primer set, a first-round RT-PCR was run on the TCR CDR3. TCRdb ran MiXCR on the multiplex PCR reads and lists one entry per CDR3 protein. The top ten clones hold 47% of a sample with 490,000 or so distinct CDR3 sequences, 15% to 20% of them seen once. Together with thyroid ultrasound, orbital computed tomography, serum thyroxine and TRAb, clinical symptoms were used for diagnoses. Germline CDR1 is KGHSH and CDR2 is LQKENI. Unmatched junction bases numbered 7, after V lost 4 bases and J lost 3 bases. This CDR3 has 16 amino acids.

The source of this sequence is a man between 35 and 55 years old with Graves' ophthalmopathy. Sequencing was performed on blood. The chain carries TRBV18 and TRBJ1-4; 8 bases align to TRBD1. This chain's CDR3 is CASSQDRVQANEKLFF. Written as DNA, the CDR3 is TGTGCCAGCTCACAGGACAGGGTGCAAGCTAATGAAAAACTGTTTTTT.